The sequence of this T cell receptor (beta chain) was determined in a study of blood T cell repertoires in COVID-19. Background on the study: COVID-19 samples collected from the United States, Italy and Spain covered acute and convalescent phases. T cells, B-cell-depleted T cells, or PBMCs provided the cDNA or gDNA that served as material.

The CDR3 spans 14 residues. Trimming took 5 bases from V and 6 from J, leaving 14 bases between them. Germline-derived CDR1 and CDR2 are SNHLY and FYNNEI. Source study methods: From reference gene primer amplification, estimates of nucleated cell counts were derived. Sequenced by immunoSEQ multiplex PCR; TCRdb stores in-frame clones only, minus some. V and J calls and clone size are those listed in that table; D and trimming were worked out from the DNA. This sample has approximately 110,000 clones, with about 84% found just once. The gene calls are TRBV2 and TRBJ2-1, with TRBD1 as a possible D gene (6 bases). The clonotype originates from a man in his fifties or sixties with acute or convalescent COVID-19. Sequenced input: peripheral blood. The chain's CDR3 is CASSSTGFRNEQFF. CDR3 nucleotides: TGTGCCAGCAGTAGCACAGGGTTCCGCAATGAGCAGTTCTTC.